Following are 9 T cell receptor beta chains from one sample sequenced in a study of blood T cells in healthy people across ages. Together with a sample-barcoded 5' primer, a J-beta primer mix was included in a second PCR lasting about 7 to 12 cycles. TCRdb processed the 5' RACE reads anew with MiXCR; each CDR3 protein has one entry. The table shows 700,000 or so distinct CDR3 sequences, with 20% to 25% occurring only once. The specimen was blood. These receptors were taken from a man between 65 and 85 years old in good health.

In this sample, this clonotype turned up a few times. J is TRBJ2-7 and V is TRBV18, with 9 positions matching TRBD1. V lost 3 bases to trimming and J lost 5 bases; unmatched junction nucleotides: 5. Germline V gene lookup returns CDR1 KGHSH and CDR2 LQKENI. The CDR3 extends over 14 amino acids. This CDR3 is CASSPGTGKNEQYF. The CDR3 DNA follows: TGTGCCAGCTCACCTGGGACAGGGAAAAACGAGCAGTACTTC.

The CDR3 here is CSAREIRDRDHYGYTF. The CDR3 region has the DNA TGCAGTGCTAGAGAAATCCGGGACAGGGATCACTATGGCTACACCTTC. The rearrangement joins TRBV20-1 to TRBJ1-2, with 9 bases aligning to TRBD1. Germline V gene data show CDR1 as DFQATT and CDR2 as SNEGSKA (reference sequence). V was clipped by 0 bases and J by 3 bases; unmatched bases: 8. CDR3 length: 16 residues.

There are a few counts of this clonotype. V is TRBV7-2 and J is TRBJ2-5; D is unclear. This CDR3 spans 12 amino acids. Per germline, CDR1 SGHTA and CDR2 FQGNSA. V gave up 5 bases and J gave up 0 bases, with 4 bases separating them. CDR3 DNA sequence: TGTGCCAGCAGCAAGTACCAAGAGACCCAGTACTTC. This gives the protein CASSKYQETQYF.

This clonotype was detected only a few times. V and J are TRBV19 and TRBJ1-1; a possible D gene is TRBD1 (6 bases). V dropped 3 bases and J dropped 6 bases, with 14 bases sitting between them. The CDR3 runs to 14 residues. Per the germline V gene, CDR1 is LNHDA and CDR2 is SQIVND (reference sequence). CDR3 sequence (DNA): TGTGCCAGTAGTATCCGCCAGGGGTCCTCTGAAGCTTTCTTT. It is translated as CASSIRQGSSEAFF.

This clonotype was observed a few times. V usage is TRBV12-5 and J usage is TRBJ1-1; D uncertain. The ends were cut back, 2 bases at V and 5 bases at J, with 9 bases in the middle. From germline, CDR1 is LGHNT and CDR2 FRNRAP. The CDR3 totals 13 residues. CDR3 residues: CASGLSAGTEAFF. The CDR3 DNA follows: TGTGCTAGTGGTTTGAGTGCGGGGACTGAAGCTTTCTTT.

The J gene is TRBJ2-7, the V gene TRBV20-1; 11 bases are a match to TRBD2. The end of the DNA fits TRBJ2-5 better, so the J call may be wrong. CDR1 is DFQATT, CDR2 SNEGSKA, per germline (reference sequence). This CDR3 region has 18 residues. The CDR3, as DNA: TGCAGTGCTAGAGAGGCTAGCGGGGGGTGGAGGTCGGCGGAGACCCAGTACTTC. Encoded protein: CSAREASGGWRSAETQYF.

J is TRBJ1-1 and V is TRBV6-5; 8 nucleotides agree with TRBD1. Germline trimming cut 6 bases from V and 5 bases from J; bases unmatched to any gene: 8. This CDR3 contains 14 residues. Germline CDR1 reads MNHEY; CDR2 reads SVGAGI. The CDR3 loop is CASSINRGKTEAFF. CDR3 nucleotides: TGTGCCAGCAGCATCAACAGGGGGAAAACTGAAGCTTTCTTT.

In this sample, this clonotype turned up a few times. The chain couples TRBV20-1 to TRBJ2-5, with TRBD2 matching 13 bases. The J call is in doubt because the DNA end fits TRBJ2-1 better. CDR1 DFQATT and CDR2 SNEGSKA come from the germline V gene (reference sequence). CDR3 length equals 18 residues. The CDR3 sequence: CSARRAGTSGIRVREQFF. The DNA for the CDR3 is TGCAGTGCTAGAAGGGCCGGGACTAGCGGGATCCGGGTACGGGAGCAGTTCTTC.

There are a few counts of this clonotype. The V and J genes are TRBV24-1 and TRBJ2-1, with D possibly matching TRBD2 (6 bases). Germline V lookup: CDR1 KGHDR, CDR2 SFDVKD. Between the trimmed V and J ends, which lost 4 bases and 0 bases, there was a span of 12 bases. The CDR3 is 16 amino acids. CDR3 in amino acids: CATSDYSGSSYNEQFF. CDR3 sequence (DNA): TGTGCCACCAGTGACTATAGCGGAAGCTCCTACAATGAGCAGTTCTTC.